Listed below are T cell receptor beta chains from one sample, sequenced in a study of CD8 T cells in Susac syndrome. TCRdb recomputed calls from the immunoSEQ multiplex PCR reads with MiXCR, one row per CDR3 protein. This table has under 250,000 distinct CDR3 sequences, 93% appearing once. Input material: CD4+ T cells from PBMCs. The receptor source for this set is a human donor with multiple sclerosis. CDR3s include the opening cysteine and the closing phenylalanine or tryptophan. The D gene is left open where the match is weak. Only part of the rows carry a size: once, few, many, or a class if the clone is expanded.

TRBV12-3/TRBV12-4,.,.,TRBJ1-4,CASSPGRELEKLFF,TGTGCCAGCAGCCCCGGACGGGAGCTCGAAAAACTGTTTTTT
TRBV10-2,.,.,TRBJ2-5,CASSFDGSQETQYF,TGCGCCAGCAGTTTTGATGGGAGCCAAGAGACCCAGTACTTC
TRBV9,.,.,TRBJ2-5,CASSGQQGRDQETQYF,TGTGCCAGCAGCGGACAGCAGGGGAGGGACCAAGAGACCCAGTACTTC
TRBV12-3/TRBV12-4,TRBD1,.,TRBJ1-2,CASSNGRDRRYGYTF,TGTGCCAGCAGCAACGGGAGGGACAGACGCTATGGCTACACCTTC
TRBV7-2,.,.,TRBJ1-5,CASSLERNSNQPQHF,TGTGCCAGCAGCTTAGAGAGGAACTCCAATCAGCCCCAGCATTTT
TRBV19,TRBD2,.,TRBJ2-1,CASRPTSGRRGEQFF,TGTGCCAGTAGGCCGACTAGCGGGAGAAGAGGTGAGCAGTTCTTC
TRBV19,.,.,TRBJ1-1,CASSKAGSTTTEAFF,TGTGCCAGTAGTAAGGCAGGCTCCACAACTACTGAAGCTTTCTTT
TRBV29-1,.,.,TRBJ1-1,CSASGTAGDTEPFF,TGCAGCGCCTCCGGGACGGCGGGGGACACTGAACCTTTCTTT
TRBV4-2,.,.,TRBJ1-4,CASSPDAVTDEKLFF,TGTGCCAGCAGCCCGGACGCGGTGACTGATGAAAAACTGTTTTTT
TRBV18,.,.,TRBJ1-1,CASSPRLISTGDMNTEAFF,TGTGCCAGCTCACCGCGTCTGATTTCGACAGGCGACATGAACACTGAAGCTTTCTTT
TRBV14,.,.,TRBJ1-1,CASSRGPEAFF,TGTGCCAGCAGCCGAGGGCCTGAAGCTTTCTTT
TRBV30,TRBD2,.,TRBJ2-2,CAWSGGGPGELFF,TGTGCCTGGAGCGGGGGGGGACCCGGGGAGCTGTTTTTT
TRBV11-2,TRBD2,.,TRBJ2-7,CASRPYAGVRYEQYF,TGTGCCAGCAGACCCTACGCGGGGGTTCGGTACGAGCAGTACTTC
TRBV6-6,TRBD1,.,TRBJ1-5,CASSYGQGQGEPQHF,TGTGCCAGCAGTTACGGGCAGGGCCAGGGGGAGCCCCAGCATTTT
TRBV14,.,.,TRBJ1-2,CASSQDYSYGYTF,TGTGCCAGCAGCCAGGACTACAGCTATGGCTACACCTTC
TRBV25-1,.,once,TRBJ2-5,CASSEVGDRGTQYF,TGTGCCAGCAGTGAGGTGGGGGACCGGGGGACCCAGTACTTC
TRBV30,TRBD1,.,TRBJ1-1,CAWSRDSALVLPNTEAFF,TGTGCCTGGAGCCGGGACAGCGCCTTAGTCCTACCGAACACTGAAGCTTTCTTT
TRBV20-1,.,.,TRBJ2-1,CSARSYNNEQFF,TGCAGTGCTAGATCTTACAACAATGAGCAGTTCTTC
TRBV5-4,.,.,TRBJ1-3,CASSSGGFGNTIYF,TGTGCCAGCAGCTCCGGGGGTTTTGGAAACACCATATATTTT
TRBV5-4,TRBD2,.,TRBJ2-2,CASSSRTSGITGELFF,TGTGCCAGCAGCTCCCGGACTAGCGGTATCACCGGGGAGCTGTTTTTT
TRBV12-5,.,.,TRBJ2-5,CASGLRGSETQYF,TGTGCTAGTGGTTTGAGGGGCTCAGAGACCCAGTACTTC
TRBV7-6,.,.,TRBJ1-1,CASSKLTSANTEAFF,TGTGCCAGCAGTAAATTGACATCAGCTAACACTGAAGCTTTCTTT
TRBV18,.,.,TRBJ2-2,CASSQKGTGELFF,TGTGCCAGCTCTCAGAAGGGGACCGGGGAGCTGTTTTTT
TRBV19,.,.,TRBJ2-1,CASSIGQGLTDEQFF,TGTGCCAGTAGTATAGGTCAGGGCTTGACGGACGAGCAGTTCTTC
TRBV20-1,TRBD1,.,TRBJ1-4,CSASGGVGEKLFF,TGCAGTGCTTCAGGGGGCGTGGGGGAAAAACTGTTTTTT
TRBV11-2,.,.,TRBJ1-3,CATTPGVGNTIYF,TGTGCCACCACCCCTGGGGTCGGAAACACCATATATTTT
TRBV12-3/TRBV12-4,.,.,TRBJ1-5,CASSPGRRNQPQHF,TGTGCCAGCAGTCCCGGACGGCGCAATCAGCCCCAGCATTTT
TRBV24-1,TRBD2,.,TRBJ2-1,CATSDPLAFYEQFF,TGTGCCACCAGTGATCCACTAGCGTTCTATGAGCAGTTCTTC
TRBV5-4,TRBD2,once,TRBJ2-3,CASSALSGRGTDTQYF,TGTGCCAGCAGCGCCCTTAGCGGGAGAGGCACAGATACGCAGTATTTT
TRBV12-3/TRBV12-4,TRBD1,.,TRBJ2-7,CASSRDRGLPYEQYF,TGTGCCAGCAGTCGGGACAGGGGGCTACCCTACGAGCAGTACTTC